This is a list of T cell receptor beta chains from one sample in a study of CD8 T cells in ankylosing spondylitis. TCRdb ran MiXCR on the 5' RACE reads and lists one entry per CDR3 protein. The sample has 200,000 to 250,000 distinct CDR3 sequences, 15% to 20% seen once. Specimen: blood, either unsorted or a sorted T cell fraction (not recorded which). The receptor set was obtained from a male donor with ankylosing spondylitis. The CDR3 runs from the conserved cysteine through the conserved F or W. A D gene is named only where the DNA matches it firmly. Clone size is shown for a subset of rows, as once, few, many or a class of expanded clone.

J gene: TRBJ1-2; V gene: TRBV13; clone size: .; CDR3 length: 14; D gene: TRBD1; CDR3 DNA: TGTGCCAGCAGCTCGCAGGGGGATAACTATGGCTACACCTTC; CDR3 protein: CASSSQGDNYGYTF
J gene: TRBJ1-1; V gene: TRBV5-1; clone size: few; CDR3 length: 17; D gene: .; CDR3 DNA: TGCGCCAGCAGCTTGGAGGCTCCCTTTTCAGTGAACACTGAAGCTTTCTTT; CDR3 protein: CASSLEAPFSVNTEAFF
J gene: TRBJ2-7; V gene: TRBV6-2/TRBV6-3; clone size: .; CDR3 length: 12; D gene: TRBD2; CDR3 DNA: TGTGCCACCTCAAGCGGGAACTACGAGCAGTACTTC; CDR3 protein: CATSSGNYEQYF
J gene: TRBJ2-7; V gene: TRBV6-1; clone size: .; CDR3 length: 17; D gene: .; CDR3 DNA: TGTGCCAGCAGTGAATCTTACGGAATTTACGACCCATACGAGCAGTACTTC; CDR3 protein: CASSESYGIYDPYEQYF
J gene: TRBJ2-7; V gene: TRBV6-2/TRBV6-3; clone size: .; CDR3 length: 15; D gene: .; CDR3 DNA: TGTGCCAGCAGTCCCCCGTGGAGACACGACTACGAGCAGTACTTC; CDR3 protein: CASSPPWRHDYEQYF
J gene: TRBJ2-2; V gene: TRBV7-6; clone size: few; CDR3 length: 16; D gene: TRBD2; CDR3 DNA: TGTGCCAGCAGCTTAGTCGTGGCGGGAGGGTCCGGGGAGCTGTTTTTT; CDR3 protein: CASSLVVAGGSGELFF
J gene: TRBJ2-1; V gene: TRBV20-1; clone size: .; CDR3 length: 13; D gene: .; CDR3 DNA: TGCAGTGCTAGAGACCCAGGGTTCAATGAGCAGTTCTTC; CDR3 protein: CSARDPGFNEQFF
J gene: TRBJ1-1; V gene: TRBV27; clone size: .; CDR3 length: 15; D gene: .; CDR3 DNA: TGTGCCAGCACTCCCTACCCCGACAGTACCACTGAAGCTTTCTTT; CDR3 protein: CASTPYPDSTTEAFF
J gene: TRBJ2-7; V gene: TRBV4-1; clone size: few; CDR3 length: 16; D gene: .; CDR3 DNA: TGCGCCAGCAGCCAAGATGGGGCGGGGTTAGCCTACGAGCAGTACTTC; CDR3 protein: CASSQDGAGLAYEQYF
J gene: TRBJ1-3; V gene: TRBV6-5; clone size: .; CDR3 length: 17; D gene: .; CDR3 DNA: TGTGCCAGCAGTTACTCGTTGGCGGACCAACGTGGAAACACCATATATTTT; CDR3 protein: CASSYSLADQRGNTIYF
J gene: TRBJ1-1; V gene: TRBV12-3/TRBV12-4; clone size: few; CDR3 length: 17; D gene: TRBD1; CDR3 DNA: TGTGCCAGCAGTTTCGGAACAGGGGGCGCGAGGGACACTGAAGCTTTCTTT; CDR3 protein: CASSFGTGGARDTEAFF
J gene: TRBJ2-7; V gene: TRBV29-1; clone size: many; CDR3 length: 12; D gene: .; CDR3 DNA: TGCAGCGTTGGGGACAACTCCTACGAGCAGTACTTC; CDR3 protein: CSVGDNSYEQYF
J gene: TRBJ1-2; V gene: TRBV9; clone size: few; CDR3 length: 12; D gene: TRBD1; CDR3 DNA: TGTGCCAGCAGTGCAGGGGGCGCGAGCTACACCTTC; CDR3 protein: CASSAGGASYTF
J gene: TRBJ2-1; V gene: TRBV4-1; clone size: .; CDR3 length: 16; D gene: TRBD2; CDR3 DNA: TGCGCCAGCAGCCAAGAGCTAGCGGGGGGGTACAATGAGCAGTTCTTC; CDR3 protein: CASSQELAGGYNEQFF
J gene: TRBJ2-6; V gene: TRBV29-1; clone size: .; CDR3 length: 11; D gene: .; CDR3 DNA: TGCAGCGTTCTTGGGGGCAACGTCCTGACTTTC; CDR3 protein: CSVLGGNVLTF
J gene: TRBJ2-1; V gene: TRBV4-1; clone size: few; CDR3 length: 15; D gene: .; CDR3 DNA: TGCGCCAGCAGCCCTCTGGGGGGTGTGTACAATGAGCAGTTCTTC; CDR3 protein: CASSPLGGVYNEQFF
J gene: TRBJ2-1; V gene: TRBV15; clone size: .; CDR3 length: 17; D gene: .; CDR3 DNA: TGTGCCACCAGCAGAGATTACGGGGGAGCCTCCTACAATGAGCAGTTCTTC; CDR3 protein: CATSRDYGGASYNEQFF
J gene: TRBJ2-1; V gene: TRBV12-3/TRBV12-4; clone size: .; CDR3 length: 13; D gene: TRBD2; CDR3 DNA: TGTGCCAGCGAACTAGCGGGAGTGGATGAGCAGTTCTTC; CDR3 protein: CASELAGVDEQFF
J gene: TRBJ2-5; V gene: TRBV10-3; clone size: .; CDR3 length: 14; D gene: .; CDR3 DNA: TGTGCCATCAGTATTGGGACGGGTGAAGAGACCCAGTACTTC; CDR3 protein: CAISIGTGEETQYF
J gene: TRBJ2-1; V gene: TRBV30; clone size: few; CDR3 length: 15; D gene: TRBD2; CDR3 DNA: TGTGCCTGGAAGATTCTAGCGGACTCCTACAATGAGCAGTTCTTC; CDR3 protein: CAWKILADSYNEQFF
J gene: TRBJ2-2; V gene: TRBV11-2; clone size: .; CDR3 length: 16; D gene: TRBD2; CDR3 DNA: TGTGCCAGCAGCTTTGCGGGACTAACATTGCCCGGGGAGCTGTTTTTT; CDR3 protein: CASSFAGLTLPGELFF
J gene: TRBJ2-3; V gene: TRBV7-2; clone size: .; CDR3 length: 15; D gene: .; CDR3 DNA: TGTGCCAGCAGCGCCTCAGTTTTCGCCTTAGATACGCAGTATTTT; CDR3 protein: CASSASVFALDTQYF
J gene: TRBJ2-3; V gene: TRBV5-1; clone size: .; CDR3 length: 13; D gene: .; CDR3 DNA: TGCGCCAGCAGCTTGGATCCCCCAAATACGCAGTATTTT; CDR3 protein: CASSLDPPNTQYF
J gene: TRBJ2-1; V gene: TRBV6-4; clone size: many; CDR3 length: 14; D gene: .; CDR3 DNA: TGTGCCAGCAGTGACGTGTCTCCCGGACACGGGTTAGTCTTC; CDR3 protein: CASSDVSPGHGLVF
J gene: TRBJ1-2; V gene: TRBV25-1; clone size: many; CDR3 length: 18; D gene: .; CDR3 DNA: TGTGCCAGCAGTGAATCGGGCTTCGTCGTAGGGGCGAGATATGGCTACACCTTC; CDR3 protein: CASSESGFVVGARYGYTF
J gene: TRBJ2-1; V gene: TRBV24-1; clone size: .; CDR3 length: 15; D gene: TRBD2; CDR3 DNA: TGTGCCACCAGTGATCGGGAGGGCCAGGGCAATGAGCAGTTCTTC; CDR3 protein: CATSDREGQGNEQFF
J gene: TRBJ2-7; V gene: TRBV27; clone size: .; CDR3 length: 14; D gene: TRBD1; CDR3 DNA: TGTGCCAGCATGGCCGGGACAGGAGGATACGAGCAGTACTTC; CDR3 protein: CASMAGTGGYEQYF
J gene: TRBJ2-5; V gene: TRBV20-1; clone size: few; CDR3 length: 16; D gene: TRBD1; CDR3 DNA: TGCAGTGCTAGAGATTTCCAGGGGGTGGTTGTTGAGACCCAGTACTTC; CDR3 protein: CSARDFQGVVVETQYF
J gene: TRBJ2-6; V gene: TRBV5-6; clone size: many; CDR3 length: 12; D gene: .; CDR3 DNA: TGTGCCAGCAGCTTGGGGGCCAACGTCCTGACTTTC; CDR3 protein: CASSLGANVLTF
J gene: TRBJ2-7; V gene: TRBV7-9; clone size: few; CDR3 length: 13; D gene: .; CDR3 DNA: TGTGCCAGCAGCTTACCCCAATCCTACGAGCAGTACTTC; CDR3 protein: CASSLPQSYEQYF
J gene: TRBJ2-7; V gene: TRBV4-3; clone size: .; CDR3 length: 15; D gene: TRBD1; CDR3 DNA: TGCGCCAGCAGCCAGGACAGGGGCTTTACCTACGAGCAGTACTTC; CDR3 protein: CASSQDRGFTYEQYF
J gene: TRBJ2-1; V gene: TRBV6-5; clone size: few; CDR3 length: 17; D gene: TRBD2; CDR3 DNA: TGTGCCAGCAGTTACTCTGGACTAGCGGGGGGGCCAGATGAGCAGTTCTTC; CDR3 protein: CASSYSGLAGGPDEQFF
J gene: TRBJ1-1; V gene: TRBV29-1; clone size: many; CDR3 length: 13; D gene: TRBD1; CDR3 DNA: TGCAGCGCGGGCCAGGGGGCGGACACTGAAGCTTTCTTT; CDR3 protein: CSAGQGADTEAFF
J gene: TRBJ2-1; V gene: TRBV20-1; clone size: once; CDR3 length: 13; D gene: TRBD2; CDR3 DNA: TGCAGTGCTTTACTAGCGGGAGGCAATGAGCAGTTCTTC; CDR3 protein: CSALLAGGNEQFF
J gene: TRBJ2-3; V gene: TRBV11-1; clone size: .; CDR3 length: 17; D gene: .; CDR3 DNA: TGTGCCAGCAGCAGAACGGAGGGATGGACGTTCACAGATACGCAGTATTTT; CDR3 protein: CASSRTEGWTFTDTQYF
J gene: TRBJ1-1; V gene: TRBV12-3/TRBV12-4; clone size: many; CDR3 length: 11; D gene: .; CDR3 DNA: TGTGCCAGCAGTTTTGGCACTGAAGCTTTCTTT; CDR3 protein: CASSFGTEAFF
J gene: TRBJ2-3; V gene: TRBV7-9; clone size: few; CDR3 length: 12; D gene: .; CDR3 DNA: TGTGCCAGCACCATGGGCCGGGATACGCAGTATTTT; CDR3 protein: CASTMGRDTQYF
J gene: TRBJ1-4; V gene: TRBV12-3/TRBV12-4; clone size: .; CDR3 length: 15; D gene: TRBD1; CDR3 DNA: TGTGCCAGCAGTAATCGAACAGGGGGCGGAGAAAAACTGTTTTTT; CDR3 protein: CASSNRTGGGEKLFF
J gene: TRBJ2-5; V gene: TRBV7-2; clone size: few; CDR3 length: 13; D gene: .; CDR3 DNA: TGTGCCAGCAGCCCCCTAGTGCCAGAGACCCAGTACTTC; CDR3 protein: CASSPLVPETQYF
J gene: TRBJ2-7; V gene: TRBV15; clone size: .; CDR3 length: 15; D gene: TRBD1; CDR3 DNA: TGTGCCACCAGCAGAGGAGAAGGGGGCTACTACGAGCAGTACTTC; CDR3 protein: CATSRGEGGYYEQYF
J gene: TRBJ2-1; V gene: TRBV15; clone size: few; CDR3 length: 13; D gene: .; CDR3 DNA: TGTGCCACCAGCAGAGTCTCGGACAATGAGCAGTTCTTC; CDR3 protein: CATSRVSDNEQFF
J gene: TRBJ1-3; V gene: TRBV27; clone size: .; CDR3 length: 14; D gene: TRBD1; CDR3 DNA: TGTGCCAGCAGGGAGACAGGGTCTGGAAACACCATATATTTT; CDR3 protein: CASRETGSGNTIYF
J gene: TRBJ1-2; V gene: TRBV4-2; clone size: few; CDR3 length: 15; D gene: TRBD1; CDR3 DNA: TGTGCCAGCAGCCAAGAGGGACAGGGAGTAAGTGGCTACACCTTC; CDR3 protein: CASSQEGQGVSGYTF
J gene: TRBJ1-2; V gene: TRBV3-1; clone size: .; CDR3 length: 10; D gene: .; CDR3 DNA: TGTGCCCCAATCAGCTATGGCTACACCTTC; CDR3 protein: CAPISYGYTF
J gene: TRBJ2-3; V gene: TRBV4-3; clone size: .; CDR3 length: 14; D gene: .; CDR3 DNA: TGCGCCAGCAGCCCTGGGGGGTTGGGAGATACGCAGTATTTT; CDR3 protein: CASSPGGLGDTQYF
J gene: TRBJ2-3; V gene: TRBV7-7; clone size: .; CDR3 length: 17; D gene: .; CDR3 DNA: TGTGCTAGCAGCCCCGCCGTGGGCAGGGTTAGCACAGATACGCAGTATTTT; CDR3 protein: CASSPAVGRVSTDTQYF
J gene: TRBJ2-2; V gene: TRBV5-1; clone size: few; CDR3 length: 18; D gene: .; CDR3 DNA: .; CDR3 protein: CASSFSPGQGVTGELFFF
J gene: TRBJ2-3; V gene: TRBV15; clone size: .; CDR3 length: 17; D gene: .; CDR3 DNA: TGTGCCACCAGCAGAGATAAGACCGCCGGCGGCACAGATACGCAGTATTTT; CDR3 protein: CATSRDKTAGGTDTQYF
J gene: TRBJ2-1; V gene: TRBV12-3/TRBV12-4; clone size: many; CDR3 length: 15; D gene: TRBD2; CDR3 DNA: TGTGCCAGCGGTCTAGCGGCAAGCTCCTACAATGAGCAGTTCTTC; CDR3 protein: CASGLAASSYNEQFF
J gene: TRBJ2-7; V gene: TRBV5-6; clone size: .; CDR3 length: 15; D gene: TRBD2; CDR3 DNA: TGTGCCAGCACCCTTCTAGCGGGAGAGTTCCACGAGCAGTACTTC; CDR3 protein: CASTLLAGEFHEQYF
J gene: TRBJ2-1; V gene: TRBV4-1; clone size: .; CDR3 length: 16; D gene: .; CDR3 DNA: TGCGCCAGCAGCCAAAACGCCCGACTTTACTACAATGAGCAGTTCTTC; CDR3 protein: CASSQNARLYYNEQFF
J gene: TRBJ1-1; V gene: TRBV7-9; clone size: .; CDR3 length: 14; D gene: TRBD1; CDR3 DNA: TGTGCCAGTTCCGGACAGGGCCTCCTCCCTGAAGCTTTCTTT; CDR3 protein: CASSGQGLLPEAFF
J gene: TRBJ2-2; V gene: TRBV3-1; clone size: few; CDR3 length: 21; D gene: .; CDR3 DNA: TGTGCCAGCAGCCAAGGGCCAGCCGTAGTGGGCCGCCTCCCATCTCACGGGGAGCTGTTTTTT; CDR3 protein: CASSQGPAVVGRLPSHGELFF